One sample yielded the 7 T cell receptor beta chains listed below, sequenced in a study of T cell responses to AZD1222 COVID-19 vaccine. The table came from immunoSEQ multiplex PCR; TCRdb's copy has only in-frame clones and leaves some out. Among some 150,000 clones listed, about 89% were seen once. The starting material was peripheral blood, obtained on day 0 of AZD1222 vaccination. Receptors originate from an adult in good health.

The chain has TRBV7-2 and TRBJ1-3; D is unresolved. V lost 1 base to trimming and J lost 5 bases, with 6 bases between them. The CDR3 extends over 13 amino acids. Germline V CDR1 and CDR2: SGHTA, FQGNSA. CDR3 sequence: CASSLEQRNTIYF. The CDR3 nucleotides read TGTGCCAGCAGCTTAGAACAGCGAAACACCATATATTTT.

The chain couples TRBV7-2 to TRBJ2-1; 8 bases match TRBD2. After removal of 4 bases from V and 3 bases from J, the junction contained 2 bases not matched to a gene. From germline, CDR1 is SGHTA and CDR2 FQGNSA. The CDR3 covers 14 residues. As DNA, the CDR3 is TGTGCCAGCAGCTCGGGGGGGATCTACAATGAGCAGTTCTTC. Translation gives CASSSGGIYNEQFF.

CDR3 sequence: CASSLDEGPATYSNQPQHF. CDR3 DNA sequence: TGTGCCAGCAGCTTAGATGAAGGCCCCGCCACATATAGCAATCAGCCCCAGCATTTT. This chain connects TRBV7-2 to TRBJ1-5, with no clear D. From germline, CDR1 is SGHTA and CDR2 FQGNSA. There are 19 residues in the CDR3. V was shortened by 1 base and J by 0 bases, with 19 bases between the two germline ends. Drawing the rest from reference TRBV7-2 and TRBJ1-5, the complete variable domain is GAGVSQSPSNKVTEKGKDVELRCDPISGHTALYWYRQSLGQGLEFLIYFQGNSAPDKSGLPSDRFSAERTGGSVSTLTIQRTQQEDSAVYLCASSLDEGPATYSNQPQHFGDGTRLSIL.

V gene TRBV5-4 combines with J gene TRBJ1-1; D remains ambiguous. Trimming pared 0 bases from V and 4 bases from J, leaving 7 bases between. The CDR3 spans 13 residues. Germline V gene lookup returns CDR1 SGHNT and CDR2 YYREEE (reference sequence). Here the CDR3 DNA reads TGTGCCAGCAGCTTGGTTAAGGGCACTGAAGCTTTCTTT. Protein sequence: CASSLVKGTEAFF.

J is TRBJ1-2 and V is TRBV5-1; no clear D gene. Germline V lookup: CDR1 SGHRS, CDR2 YFSETQ. This CDR3 contains 15 residues. V shed 4 bases and J shed 0 bases, with 13 bases lying between them. This CDR3 reads CASSRNSGPNYGYTF. In nucleotides, the CDR3 is TGCGCCAGCAGCCGAAATTCAGGACCTAACTATGGCTACACCTTC.

The chain joins TRBV11-2 to TRBJ1-6; 8 bases match TRBD1. The CDR3 spans 16 residues. V lost 3 bases to trimming and J lost 10 bases; unmatched junction nucleotides: 11. The germline V gene encodes CDR1 SGHAT and CDR2 FQNNGV. The CDR3 reads CASSFLTDRVGSPLHF. The CDR3 bases are TGTGCCAGCAGCTTCCTTACGGACAGGGTGGGGTCACCCCTCCACTTT.

The genes are TRBV23-1 and TRBJ2-7, with D unresolved. TRBV23-1 is reported as an ORF; its role is uncertain. The CDR3 runs 15 residues. V lost 1 base and J lost 3, with 13 bases in between. This chain's CDR3 is CASSQLHSFNYEQYF. DNA for the CDR3: TGCGCCAGCAGTCAATTACATAGTTTCAACTACGAGCAGTACTTC.